The 27 T cell receptor beta chains in this list originate from one sample, sequenced in a study of T cells in localized non-small cell lung cancer. Clones were read by immunoSEQ multiplex PCR, and TCRdb kept only the in-frame ones, dropping some. The table includes about 54,000 clones, about 80% detected once. The sequencing here drew on peripheral blood, taken before any cancer treatment. These TCRs come from a female donor over 55 with stage II squamous cell lung carcinoma.

The chain recombines TRBV5-1 with TRBJ2-6, with a possible D match to TRBD2 (6 bases). In germline, CDR1 is SGHRS, CDR2 YFSETQ. V was pared by 5 bases and J by 0 bases, with 12 bases between. This CDR3 is built from 16 residues. CDR3 sequence reads: CASRVGGNSGANVLTF. The CDR3 DNA follows: TGCGCCAGCAGGGTGGGGGGAAACTCTGGGGCCAACGTCCTGACTTTC.

This clone was counted a few times. The chain joins TRBV11-1 to TRBJ1-3; the D is unclear. Germline V gene data show CDR1 as SGHAT and CDR2 as FQDESV (reference sequence). The CDR3 runs to 15 residues. The V end lost 4 bases, the J end lost 4 bases, and 14 bases lay between the germline ends. The CDR3 loop reads CASSSWTVSGNTIYF. The CDR3 DNA is TGTGCCAGCAGCTCCTGGACGGTCTCAGGAAACACCATATATTTT. Looking up the rest from reference TRBV11-1 and TRBJ1-3 gives the full variable domain: EAEVAQSPRYKITEKSQAVAFWCDPISGHATLYWYRQILGQGPELLVQFQDESVVDDSQLPKDRFSAERLKGVDSTLKIQPAELGDSAMYLCASSSWTVSGNTIYFGEGSWLTVV.

This clone was detected a few times. This sequence joins TRBV7-6 and TRBJ1-6; a weak D match, TRBD1 (5 bases). Trimming removed 5 bases at V and 1 base at J, with 12 bases between. In germline, CDR1 is SGHVS, CDR2 FNYEAQ. The CDR3 totals 16 residues. The CDR3 bases are TGTGCCAGCAGCACTTCACAGGCGTCCTATAATTCACCCCTCCACTTT. It codes for CASSTSQASYNSPLHF.

This sequence joins TRBV9 and TRBJ2-7; TRBD1 aligns across 9 bases. V shed 1 base and J 2 bases; nucleotides not matched to a gene: 4. Germline V gives CDR1 SGDLS, CDR2 YYNGEE. This CDR3 comprises 15 residues. As DNA, the CDR3 is TGTGCCAGCAGCGTATGGGGGACAGGGACCTACGAGCAGTACTTC. This encodes CASSVWGTGTYEQYF.

The chain couples TRBV14 to TRBJ1-2, with D unclear. Germline CDR1 reads SGHDN; CDR2 reads FVKESK. V was trimmed by 0 bases and J by 0 bases, leaving 14 bases between them. The CDR3 runs to 17 residues. The CDR3, as DNA: TGTGCCAGCAGCCAAGATAAGATAGGACGGACTAACTATGGCTACACCTTC. Translated, it gives CASSQDKIGRTNYGYTF.

The J gene is TRBJ2-4, the V gene TRBV2, with D tentatively TRBD2 (5 bases). V lost 3 bases to trimming and J lost 2 bases, with 8 bases between them. CDR1 is SNHLY and CDR2 is FYNNEI in the germline V gene. This CDR3 contains 14 residues. The CDR3 sequence: CASSEPGTKNIQYF. The CDR3 coding sequence is TGTGCCAGCAGTGAGCCGGGGACCAAAAACATTCAGTACTTC.

V is TRBV5-4 and J is TRBJ2-7; 7 bases are shared with TRBD1. Germline CDR1 is SGHNT and CDR2 is YYREEE (reference sequence). V gave up 4 bases and J gave up 2 bases; unmatched junction bases: 9. This CDR3 contains 15 residues. This chain's CDR3 is CASSPRDRVTYEQYF. Here the CDR3 DNA reads TGTGCCAGCAGCCCCCGCGACAGGGTCACCTACGAGCAGTACTTC.

The V and J genes are TRBV4-3 and TRBJ2-1; no clear D. The CDR3 is 15 residues long. Germline V lookup: CDR1 LGHNA, CDR2 YSLEER. Trimming shortened V by 4 bases and J by 0 bases, and 10 bases separated the two germline ends. CDR3 amino acids: CASSLTLSSYNEQFF. CDR3 in DNA: TGCGCCAGCAGCCTAACACTCAGCTCCTACAATGAGCAGTTCTTC.

This clone was observed a handful of times. The chain has TRBV20-1 and TRBJ1-1; D call uncertain. Trimming shortened V by 3 bases and J by 0 bases, and 2 bases separated the two germline ends. Germline-derived CDR1 and CDR2 are DFQATT and SNEGSKA (reference sequence). The CDR3 contains 11 residues. CDR3 sequence reads: CSASVNTEAFF. As DNA, the CDR3 is TGCAGTGCTAGTGTGAACACTGAAGCTTTCTTT.

CDR3 residues: CASSIVGSNQPQHF. CDR3 bases: TGTGCCAGTAGTATTGTGGGGAGCAATCAGCCCCAGCATTTT. The chain carries TRBV19 and TRBJ1-5; D unresolved. Germline V gives CDR1 LNHDA, CDR2 SQIVND (reference sequence). The CDR3 consists of 14 residues. The V gene lost 3 bases and the J gene lost 1 base, with 7 bases spanning the gap.

The chain carries TRBV6-5 and TRBJ2-1, with TRBD1 identical over 9 bases. Trimming removed 2 bases from V and 2 bases from J; junction bases left unmatched: 4. The CDR3 has 16 residues. Germline V gives CDR1 MNHEY, CDR2 SVGAGI. The CDR3 spells CASSYRDRAPYNEQFF. The CDR3 DNA reads TGTGCCAGCAGTTACAGGGACAGGGCCCCCTACAATGAGCAGTTCTTC.

This sequence joins TRBV7-8 and TRBJ2-7, with TRBD1 matching 10 bases. J lost 6 bases, V lost 6 bases, and 5 bases had no gene match. CDR1 is SGHVS, CDR2 FQNEAQ, per germline. CDR3 length: 13 amino acids. This CDR3 reads CASRRDRGGEQYF. Here the CDR3 DNA reads TGTGCCAGCAGGCGGGACAGGGGAGGCGAGCAGTACTTC.

The V and J genes are TRBV5-1 and TRBJ1-2; perhaps TRBD1 as D (5 bases). The V gene's germline CDR1 is SGHRS and CDR2 YFSETQ. The CDR3 has 13 residues. Trimming shortened V by 0 bases and J by 4 bases, and 7 bases separated the two germline ends. CDR3 protein: CASSLGQPYGYTF. The CDR3 DNA reads as TGCGCCAGCAGCTTGGGACAGCCCTATGGCTACACCTTC.

The chain links TRBV19 to TRBJ1-2, with D possibly being TRBD1 (5 bases). This CDR3 has 13 amino acids. Germline V gene sequence: CDR1 LNHDA, CDR2 SQIVND (reference sequence). The germline V and J ends were trimmed by 10 bases and 0 bases, with 12 bases remaining between them. The CDR3 DNA is TGTGCCACTATCGACAGAACTAACTATGGCTACACCTTC. Its translation is CATIDRTNYGYTF.

V gene TRBV4-2 combines with J gene TRBJ2-2, with 11 nucleotides matching TRBD1. CDR1 LGHNA and CDR2 YNFKEQ come from the germline V gene. V trimming: 7 bases; J trimming: 6 bases; junction bases outside the gene matches: 10. The CDR3 totals 16 residues. The CDR3 DNA sequence: TGTGCCAGCAACGTCCGGGACAGGGGGTATCCCGGGGAGCTGTTTTTT. It codes for CASNVRDRGYPGELFF.

The gene calls are TRBV6-1 and TRBJ1-2; TRBD1 might be the D (6 bases). V was cut by 3 bases and J by 1 base, with 15 bases left in between. Germline V CDR1 and CDR2: MNHNS, SASEGT. This CDR3 comprises 16 residues. This CDR3 is CASSEERGGLNYGYTF. The CDR3 nucleotides read TGTGCCAGCAGTGAGGAGAGGGGGGGACTTAACTATGGCTACACCTTC.

This chain connects TRBV4-2 to TRBJ1-4; D is possibly TRBD1 (5 bases). With 5 bases removed from V and 7 bases from J, the gap between germline ends came to 17 bases. Germline CDR1 is LGHNA and CDR2 is YNFKEQ. This CDR3 spans 15 amino acids. The CDR3 DNA sequence: TGTGCCAGCAGCGTGGAGCAGGGTAAGGGTGAAAAACTGTTTTTT. Translating gives CASSVEQGKGEKLFF.

V is TRBV29-1 and J is TRBJ1-1; 7 bases match TRBD1. Germline V gives CDR1 SQVTM, CDR2 ANQGSEA. V trimming: 2 bases; J trimming: 0 bases; junction bases outside the gene matches: 3. The CDR3 extends over 14 amino acids. CDR3 nucleotides: TGCAGCGTTGAATCCGACAGGGTGAACACTGAAGCTTTCTTT. This codes for CSVESDRVNTEAFF.

The V and J genes are TRBV2 and TRBJ2-6; D is possibly TRBD2 (5 bases). Germline CDR1 SNHLY, CDR2 FYNNEI. The length of the CDR3 is 16 residues. V gave up 3 bases and J gave up 2 bases, with 11 bases separating them. This chain's CDR3 is CASSDGEPPGANVLTF. CDR3 in DNA: TGTGCCAGCAGTGACGGGGAGCCCCCTGGGGCCAACGTCCTGACTTTC.

The rearrangement links TRBV28 to TRBJ1-2; a weak D match, TRBD1 (5 bases). Germline-derived CDR1 and CDR2 are MDHEN and SYDVKM. V was shortened by 10 bases and J by 4 bases, with 10 bases between the two germline ends. The CDR3 is 11 residues long. The CDR3 DNA is TGTGCCACCGAGACAGTCTATGGCTACACCTTC. Protein product: CATETVYGYTF.

J is TRBJ1-6 and V is TRBV11-2; 9 bases are shared with TRBD1. Germline CDR1 and CDR2: SGHAT and FQNNGV. The CDR3 is 17 residues long. The V and J ends lost 2 bases and 9 bases, in that order; junction bases with no gene match: 11. The DNA for the CDR3 is TGTGCCAGCAGCTTACGCCAACAGGGGGCGGAAGGTTCACCCCTCCACTTT. Translating it yields CASSLRQQGAEGSPLHF.

The V gene is TRBV27, the J gene TRBJ1-1; 7 nucleotides line up with TRBD1. Germline CDR1 and CDR2: MNHEY and SMNVEV (reference sequence). With 4 bases clipped from V and 5 bases from J, the junction kept 7 bases outside the gene matches. CDR3 length equals 14 residues. CDR3 region: CASSSTNRGTEAFF. Written as DNA, the CDR3 is TGTGCCAGCAGTTCAACTAACAGGGGTACTGAAGCTTTCTTT.

The genes are TRBV2 and TRBJ1-1; perhaps TRBD1 as D (5 bases). Germline CDR1 and CDR2: SNHLY and FYNNEI. V was pared by 7 bases and J by 0 bases, with 12 bases between. The CDR3 length is 14 residues. The CDR3 nucleotides are TGTGCCAGCACCTCCCTGACAGTGAACACTGAAGCTTTCTTT. The encoded protein is CASTSLTVNTEAFF.

The chain joins TRBV7-9 to TRBJ1-1, with D tentatively TRBD1 (6 bases). V was shortened by 0 bases and J by 3 bases, with 8 bases between the two germline ends. Germline assignment: CDR1 SEHNR and CDR2 FQNEAQ (reference sequence). The CDR3 totals 14 residues. CDR3 coding DNA: TGTGCCAGCAGCTTAGCGGGGGCGTACACTGAAGCTTTCTTT. Protein: CASSLAGAYTEAFF.

This sequence joins TRBV7-8 and TRBJ2-1, with TRBD2 identical over 8 bases. The V and J ends lost 1 base and 8 bases, in that order; junction bases with no gene match: 7. The CDR3 runs 15 residues. Germline values: CDR1 SGHVS, CDR2 FQNEAQ. The CDR3 protein is CASSLELAEVHEQFF. The CDR3 DNA is TGTGCCAGCAGCTTAGAACTAGCGGAGGTTCATGAGCAGTTCTTC.

The chain recombines TRBV2 with TRBJ1-1; possible D gene TRBD1, 6 bases. The CDR3 is made up of 13 amino acids. The V and J ends lost 4 bases and 4 bases respectively, with 10 bases between them. The V gene's germline CDR1 is SNHLY and CDR2 FYNNEI. CDR3 in amino acids: CASSARGFTEAFF. In DNA form, the CDR3 reads TGTGCCAGCAGTGCAAGGGGGTTCACTGAAGCTTTCTTT.

This rearrangement joins TRBV5-1 to TRBJ2-7; D perhaps matches TRBD1 (6 bases). V was pared by 4 bases and J by 1 base, with 12 bases between. Germline V lookup: CDR1 SGHRS, CDR2 YFSETQ. CDR3 length equals 14 residues. CDR3 residues: CASSQTQGSYEQYF. The CDR3, as DNA: TGCGCCAGCAGCCAGACCCAGGGGTCCTACGAGCAGTACTTC. Variable domain in full (rest from reference TRBV5-1 and TRBJ2-7): KAGVTQTPRYLIKTRGQQVTLSCSPISGHRSVSWYQQTPGQGLQFLFEYFSETQRNKGNFPGRFSGRQFSNSRSEMNVSTLELGDSALYLCASSQTQGSYEQYFGPGTRLTVT.